Below are 9 T cell receptor beta chains sequenced from a single sample in a study of shared clonotypes between healthy human individuals. The data were produced by immunoSEQ multiplex PCR, yet TCRdb's version contains in-frame clones alone and is incomplete. The sample includes roughly 2.5 million clones, roughly 92% of them seen just once. Sequences were obtained from naive CD4+ T cells sorted from blood. Indicated subset: CD45RA+ positively selected. All receptors derive from a young man in good health.

The chain carries TRBV6-5 and TRBJ2-7, with TRBD2 as a possible D gene (6 bases). CDR1 and CDR2 (germline): MNHEY, SVGAGI. CDR3 length: 15 amino acids. Trimming took off 6 bases at V and 5 bases at J, with 20 bases between the two ends. As DNA, the CDR3 is TGTGCCAGCAGACCTGGACACCTGGGACTTCACGAGCAGTACTTC. Its translation: CASRPGHLGLHEQYF.

As for this clone: Compared with germline, one end of the junction differs, possibly owing to a read error. In the same sample, other DNA sequences code for this CDR3. V gene TRBV18 combines with J gene TRBJ2-7; TRBD1 matches at 7 bases. The germline V gene has CDR1 KGHSH and CDR2 LQKENI. This CDR3 spans 13 amino acids. This CDR3 is CASGEGTDYEQYF. CDR3 nucleotide sequence: TGCGCCAGCGGAGAAGGGACAGACTACGAGCAGTACTTC.

The chain uses TRBV7-6 and TRBJ1-1, with D perhaps TRBD1 (6 bases). Germline values: CDR1 SGHVS, CDR2 FNYEAQ. The CDR3 consists of 16 residues. The V end lost 4 bases, the J end lost 0 bases, and 15 bases lay between the germline ends. The CDR3 sequence is CASSSGTRWMNTEAFF. The CDR3, as DNA: TGTGCCAGCAGCTCTGGGACAAGGTGGATGAACACTGAAGCTTTCTTT.

This chain connects TRBV7-3 to TRBJ1-6; 9 bases are shared with TRBD1. The germline CDR1 and CDR2 sequences are SGHTA and FQGTGA. J gave up 7 bases and V 6 bases, and 7 bases lay outside the gene matches. This CDR3 spans 15 amino acids. CDR3 region: CASREDRGDNSPLHF. CDR3 coding DNA: TGTGCCAGCAGAGAGGACAGGGGCGACAATTCACCCCTCCACTTT. The full variable domain, with the rest looked up from reference TRBV7-3 and TRBJ1-6, is GAGVSQTPSNKVTEKGKYVELRCDPISGHTALYWYRQSLGQGPEFLIYFQGTGAADDSGLPNDRFFAVRPEGSVSTLKIQRTERGDSAVYLCASREDRGDNSPLHFGNGTRLTVT.

This clone has a single count. The V and J genes are TRBV7-9 and TRBJ1-3, with TRBD1 as a possible D gene (5 bases). This CDR3 comprises 15 residues. Germline-derived CDR1 and CDR2 are SEHNR and FQNEAQ (reference sequence). The ends were cut back, 0 bases at V and 4 bases at J, with 10 bases in the middle. The CDR3 reads CASSLAGAGGNTIYF. The CDR3 bases are TGTGCCAGCAGCTTAGCTGGGGCAGGGGGAAACACCATATATTTT.

The chain is built from TRBV30 and TRBJ1-2; D not certain. The CDR3 sequence is 12 residues long. CDR1 GTSNPN and CDR2 SVGIG come from the germline V gene (reference sequence). Trimming stripped 0 bases from V and 7 bases from J, with 9 bases between. CDR3: CAWSVTVRGYTF. The CDR3 nucleotides are TGTGCCTGGAGTGTAACAGTTCGTGGCTACACCTTC. Together with reference TRBV30 and TRBJ1-2, the CDR3 gives the full variable domain: SQTIHQWPATLVQPVGSPLSLECTVEGTSNPNLYWYRQAAGRGLQLLFYSVGIGQISSEVPQNLSASRPQDRQFILSSKKLLLSDSGFYLCAWSVTVRGYTFGSGTRLTVV.

The chain combines TRBV19 with TRBJ2-6; 9 nucleotides agree with TRBD1. V gave up 6 bases and J gave up 3 bases; unmatched junction bases: 9. CDR1 and CDR2 from the germline V gene are LNHDA and SQIVND (reference sequence). This CDR3 is built from 17 residues. This chain's CDR3 is CASSKVTGGSGANVLTF. CDR3 DNA sequence: TGTGCCAGTAGCAAAGTAACAGGGGGCAGTGGGGCCAACGTCCTGACTTTC.

Concerning this clone: The same CDR3 arises from other DNA sequences in this sample as well. V is TRBV6-5 and J is TRBJ1-6; D perhaps matches TRBD1 (6 bases). The germline CDR1 and CDR2 sequences are MNHEY and SVGAGI. The CDR3 contains 13 residues. V lost 4 bases, J lost 7 bases, and 8 bases lay in between. Here the CDR3 DNA reads TGTGCCAGCAGTTCCACAGGGAATTCACCCCTCCACTTT. This gives the protein CASSSTGNSPLHF.

To note about this clone: Other DNA sequences of this sample code for an identical CDR3. The chain couples TRBV6-5 to TRBJ2-7; D ambiguous. V was trimmed by 6 bases and J by 0 bases, leaving 6 bases between them. Germline lookup yields CDR1 MNHEY and CDR2 SVGAGI. The CDR3 consists of 12 residues. CDR3 sequence: CASSRYSYEQYF. CDR3 DNA sequence: TGTGCCAGCAGCCGATACTCCTACGAGCAGTACTTC.